A selection of T cell receptor beta chains follows, all from one sample in a study of T cell repertoires in cytomegalovirus infection. TCRdb used MiXCR to reprocess the reads, holding one entry per CDR3 protein. Of about 530,000 distinct CDR3 sequences in the sample, about a quarter were seen once. The sequenced sample was PBMCs. These receptors were obtained from a human donor in good health (CMV status not recorded). Some clones in this sample may be carry-over from other donors' samples. Both conserved end residues are part of each CDR3. A D gene is named only where the DNA matches it firmly. The listing skips clone size in some rows; elsewhere it reads once, few, many or a size class.

clone_size: many; v_call: TRBV12-3/TRBV12-4; d_call: TRBD2; j_call: TRBJ2-1; cdr3_aa: CASSQSGSGREQFF; cdr3_nt: TGTGCCAGCAGTCAGAGCGGGAGTGGGCGTGAGCAGTTCTTC
clone_size: -; v_call: TRBV27; d_call: TRBD1; j_call: TRBJ2-7; cdr3_aa: CASSSSQGPYEQYF; cdr3_nt: TGTGCCAGCAGTTCCTCACAGGGGCCCTACGAGCAGTACTTC
clone_size: -; v_call: TRBV20-1; d_call: TRBD2; j_call: TRBJ2-3; cdr3_aa: CSARDAGGPADTQYF; cdr3_nt: TGCAGTGCTAGAGATGCGGGGGGCCCGGCAGATACGCAGTATTTT
clone_size: -; v_call: TRBV2; d_call: -; j_call: TRBJ1-2; cdr3_aa: CASTVGQLYGYTF; cdr3_nt: TGTGCCAGCACCGTAGGACAGCTCTATGGCTACACCTTC
clone_size: -; v_call: TRBV6-6; d_call: TRBD1; j_call: TRBJ2-7; cdr3_aa: CASSSPSTGVTYEQYF; cdr3_nt: TGTGCCAGCAGTTCTCCATCGACAGGGGTCACCTACGAGCAGTACTTC
clone_size: -; v_call: TRBV27; d_call: -; j_call: TRBJ2-1; cdr3_aa: CASSLLGAGEQFF; cdr3_nt: TGTGCCAGCAGTTTATTAGGGGCTGGTGAGCAGTTCTTC
clone_size: few; v_call: TRBV19; d_call: -; j_call: TRBJ1-1; cdr3_aa: CASTPPGNTEAFF; cdr3_nt: TGTGCCAGTACCCCGCCAGGGAACACTGAAGCTTTCTTT
clone_size: -; v_call: TRBV6-2/TRBV6-3; d_call: TRBD2; j_call: TRBJ2-3; cdr3_aa: CASSWTSGGDTQYF; cdr3_nt: TGTGCCAGCAGTTGGACTAGCGGGGGAGATACGCAGTATTTT
clone_size: many; v_call: TRBV7-2; d_call: -; j_call: TRBJ2-3; cdr3_aa: CASSPSFTDTQYF; cdr3_nt: TGTGCCAGCAGCCCCTCGTTCACAGATACGCAGTATTTT
clone_size: few; v_call: TRBV6-1; d_call: TRBD1; j_call: TRBJ1-6; cdr3_aa: CASLRGSRWNSPLHF; cdr3_nt: TGTGCCAGCCTCAGGGGGTCAAGGTGGAATTCACCCCTCCACTTT
clone_size: -; v_call: TRBV19; d_call: TRBD1; j_call: TRBJ2-5; cdr3_aa: CASRKTGLETQYF; cdr3_nt: TGTGCCAGTAGGAAGACAGGGTTGGAGACCCAGTACTTC
clone_size: -; v_call: TRBV5-1; d_call: -; j_call: TRBJ1-4; cdr3_aa: CASSLEGELNEKLFF; cdr3_nt: TGCGCCAGCAGCTTGGAGGGAGAGCTTAATGAAAAACTGTTTTTT
clone_size: many; v_call: TRBV7-8; d_call: TRBD2; j_call: TRBJ2-7; cdr3_aa: CASSLPSGSYEQYF; cdr3_nt: TGTGCCAGCAGCTTACCTAGCGGGAGCTACGAGCAGTACTTC
clone_size: -; v_call: TRBV27; d_call: -; j_call: TRBJ1-5; cdr3_aa: CASSQGLGNQPQHF; cdr3_nt: TGTGCCAGCAGTCAGGGGTTGGGCAATCAGCCCCAGCATTTT
clone_size: -; v_call: TRBV5-6; d_call: -; j_call: TRBJ1-4; cdr3_aa: CASSFAFGLEKLFF; cdr3_nt: TGTGCCAGCAGCTTCGCATTTGGCCTTGAAAAACTGTTTTTT
clone_size: -; v_call: TRBV18; d_call: TRBD1; j_call: TRBJ2-5; cdr3_aa: CASSPPRGQDFQETQYF; cdr3_nt: TGTGCCAGCTCACCACCTAGGGGACAGGACTTTCAAGAGACCCAGTACTTC
clone_size: once; v_call: TRBV5-1; d_call: TRBD1; j_call: TRBJ2-7; cdr3_aa: CASSPGTGDYEQYF; cdr3_nt: TGCGCCAGCAGCCCCGGGACAGGGGACTACGAGCAGTACTTC
clone_size: few; v_call: TRBV7-3; d_call: TRBD1; j_call: TRBJ2-3; cdr3_aa: CASSLRPGGFTTDTQYF; cdr3_nt: TGTGCCAGCAGCTTAAGGCCAGGGGGCTTTACCACAGATACGCAGTATTTT
clone_size: -; v_call: TRBV7-9; d_call: -; j_call: TRBJ2-3; cdr3_aa: CASSLPGTSSTDTQYF; cdr3_nt: TGTGCCAGCAGCTTACCGGGGACTTCTAGCACAGATACGCAGTATTTT
clone_size: many; v_call: TRBV19; d_call: -; j_call: TRBJ2-3; cdr3_aa: CASSIAGAGADTQYF; cdr3_nt: TGTGCCAGTAGTATAGCGGGAGCTGGCGCAGATACGCAGTATTTT
clone_size: -; v_call: TRBV6-2/TRBV6-3; d_call: -; j_call: TRBJ1-5; cdr3_aa: CASIGRISGNQPQHF; cdr3_nt: TGTGCCAGCATAGGGCGCATCTCCGGTAATCAGCCCCAGCATTTT
clone_size: few; v_call: TRBV6-1; d_call: -; j_call: TRBJ1-6; cdr3_aa: CASSDIGGGDSPLHF; cdr3_nt: TGTGCCAGCAGTGATATCGGGGGAGGGGATTCACCCCTCCACTTT
clone_size: -; v_call: TRBV9; d_call: TRBD1; j_call: TRBJ2-5; cdr3_aa: CASSTSGQGSETQYF; cdr3_nt: TGTGCCAGCTCCACTTCGGGACAGGGCTCAGAGACCCAGTACTTC
clone_size: few; v_call: TRBV30; d_call: TRBD2; j_call: TRBJ2-2; cdr3_aa: CAWSIIAGAGELFF; cdr3_nt: TGTGCCTGGAGTATTATAGCGGGAGCCGGGGAGCTGTTTTTT
clone_size: few; v_call: TRBV7-6; d_call: -; j_call: TRBJ2-7; cdr3_aa: CASSSEAPEQYF; cdr3_nt: TGTGCCAGCAGCTCCGAAGCTCCCGAGCAGTACTTC
clone_size: -; v_call: TRBV4-1; d_call: TRBD1; j_call: TRBJ1-2; cdr3_aa: CASSQRDRSNYGYTF; cdr3_nt: TGCGCCAGCAGCCAACGGGACAGGAGTAACTATGGCTACACCTTT
clone_size: few; v_call: TRBV19; d_call: TRBD1; j_call: TRBJ2-2; cdr3_aa: CASRDRVTNTGELFF; cdr3_nt: TGTGCCAGTCGGGACAGGGTTACGAACACCGGGGAGCTGTTTTTT
clone_size: -; v_call: TRBV28; d_call: TRBD2; j_call: TRBJ2-7; cdr3_aa: CASSSPGGPYEQYF; cdr3_nt: TGTGCCAGCAGTTCCCCGGGGGGGCCCTACGAGCAGTACTTC
clone_size: few; v_call: TRBV28; d_call: TRBD2; j_call: TRBJ2-7; cdr3_aa: CASRQLAGESYEQYF; cdr3_nt: TGTGCCAGCAGGCAGCTAGCGGGAGAATCCTACGAGCAGTACTTC
clone_size: many; v_call: TRBV7-6; d_call: -; j_call: TRBJ2-3; cdr3_aa: CASSRLSGTDTQYF; cdr3_nt: TGTGCCAGCAGCCGCCTTTCGGGCACAGATACGCAGTATTTT
clone_size: -; v_call: TRBV24-1; d_call: TRBD1; j_call: TRBJ2-1; cdr3_aa: CATSGLGGQDVNEQFF; cdr3_nt: TGTGCCACCAGTGGTTTGGGGGGACAGGACGTTAATGAGCAGTTCTTC
clone_size: -; v_call: TRBV7-6; d_call: -; j_call: TRBJ2-3; cdr3_aa: CASSFPTESTDTQYF; cdr3_nt: TGTGCCAGCAGCTTCCCGACAGAATCCACAGATACGCAGTATTTT
clone_size: few; v_call: TRBV19; d_call: -; j_call: TRBJ1-4; cdr3_aa: CASKQPGPWGEKLFF; cdr3_nt: TGTGCCAGTAAGCAACCGGGACCCTGGGGAGAAAAACTGTTTTTT
clone_size: -; v_call: TRBV28; d_call: -; j_call: TRBJ2-5; cdr3_aa: CASSPLHQETQYF; cdr3_nt: TGTGCCAGCAGTCCCTTGCACCAAGAGACCCAGTACTTC
clone_size: -; v_call: TRBV20-1; d_call: TRBD2; j_call: TRBJ2-1; cdr3_aa: CSATSGRSRGEQFF; cdr3_nt: TGCAGCGCGACTAGCGGGAGGTCGCGGGGTGAGCAGTTCTTC
clone_size: few; v_call: TRBV5-6; d_call: -; j_call: TRBJ2-2; cdr3_aa: CASSSNSYTGELFF; cdr3_nt: TGTGCCAGCAGCTCGAACTCATACACCGGGGAGCTGTTTTTT
clone_size: -; v_call: TRBV28; d_call: -; j_call: TRBJ2-1; cdr3_aa: CASSPSRAEQFF; cdr3_nt: TGTGCCAGCAGTCCCAGCCGGGCTGAGCAGTTCTTC
clone_size: -; v_call: TRBV5-6; d_call: -; j_call: TRBJ1-5; cdr3_aa: CASSAAVGSPQHF; cdr3_nt: TGTGCCAGCAGCGCCGCGGTGGGTTCGCCCCAGCATTTT
clone_size: -; v_call: TRBV9; d_call: TRBD1; j_call: TRBJ1-4; cdr3_aa: CASSVSQGQATNEKLFF; cdr3_nt: TGTGCCAGCAGCGTATCACAGGGGCAGGCAACTAATGAAAAACTGTTTTTT
clone_size: few; v_call: TRBV7-2; d_call: TRBD2; j_call: TRBJ2-1; cdr3_aa: CASSVTSGYEQFF; cdr3_nt: TGTGCCAGCAGCGTGACTAGCGGGTATGAGCAGTTCTTC
clone_size: -; v_call: TRBV11-3; d_call: -; j_call: TRBJ1-1; cdr3_aa: CASSLWTMGHHNTEAFF; cdr3_nt: TGTGCCAGCAGCTTATGGACGATGGGACACCATAACACTGAAGCTTTCTTT
clone_size: few; v_call: TRBV11-2; d_call: -; j_call: TRBJ1-5; cdr3_aa: CASSPDLGNQPQHF; cdr3_nt: TGTGCCAGCAGCCCGGACCTAGGCAATCAGCCCCAGCATTTT
clone_size: -; v_call: TRBV12-3/TRBV12-4; d_call: -; j_call: TRBJ2-1; cdr3_aa: CASSTAGTYNEQFF; cdr3_nt: TGTGCCAGCAGTACGGCGGGGACCTACAATGAGCAGTTCTTC
clone_size: -; v_call: TRBV12-3/TRBV12-4; d_call: -; j_call: TRBJ2-4; cdr3_aa: CASSSAWENIQYF; cdr3_nt: TGTGCCAGCAGTTCGGCCTGGGAGAACATTCAGTACTTC
clone_size: many; v_call: TRBV7-2; d_call: -; j_call: TRBJ1-5; cdr3_aa: CASTLGRAGNQPQHF; cdr3_nt: TGTGCCAGCACCCTCGGCCGCGCGGGCAATCAGCCCCAGCATTTT
clone_size: -; v_call: TRBV12-5; d_call: -; j_call: TRBJ1-2; cdr3_aa: CASGSTTEYGYTF; cdr3_nt: TGTGCTAGTGGTTCGACTACGGAGTATGGCTACACCTTC
clone_size: few; v_call: TRBV5-1; d_call: -; j_call: TRBJ2-5; cdr3_aa: CASSRTGIETQYF; cdr3_nt: TGCGCCAGCAGCCGTACAGGGATCGAGACCCAGTACTTC
clone_size: many; v_call: TRBV7-2; d_call: -; j_call: TRBJ2-1; cdr3_aa: CASSLTRDEGYNEQFF; cdr3_nt: TGTGCCAGCAGCTTAACCCGGGATGAGGGCTACAATGAGCAGTTCTTC
clone_size: many; v_call: TRBV7-2; d_call: -; j_call: TRBJ1-1; cdr3_aa: CASSSDYTEAFF; cdr3_nt: TGTGCCAGCAGCTCTGACTACACTGAAGCTTTCTTT
clone_size: -; v_call: TRBV7-8; d_call: -; j_call: TRBJ2-2; cdr3_aa: CASSLAGPLNTGELFF; cdr3_nt: TGTGCCAGCAGCTTAGCGGGGCCCTTGAACACCGGGGAGCTGTTTTTT